The rows below give T cell receptor beta chains drawn from one sample of a study of shared clonotypes between healthy human individuals. Profiled with immunoSEQ multiplex PCR; TCRdb holds only in-frame clones, not every one. The table lists 2,100,000 or so clones, approximately 95% of them singletons. The sample consisted of naive CD4+ T cells sorted from blood. All receptors derive from a man younger than 35 in good health. Each CDR3 is given with its conserved first and last residue. D genes are given only for firm matches. Clone size is stated in some rows and not others, as once, few, many or a class when expanded.

V,size,J,length,D,CDR3,DNA
TRBV18,.,TRBJ2-6,14,.,CASSQGSGANVLTF,TGTGCCAGCTCACAGGGATCTGGGGCCAACGTCCTGACTTTC
TRBV27,.,TRBJ1-6,19,.,CASSTSKWGRSSYNSPLHF,TGTGCCAGCAGTACTTCCAAGTGGGGTAGGAGCTCCTATAATTCACCCCTCCACTTT
TRBV6-1,.,TRBJ2-1,15,.,CASSEGRLIPHEQFF,TGTGCCAGCAGTGAAGGGAGACTTATCCCCCATGAGCAGTTCTTC
TRBV4-1,.,TRBJ1-1,14,.,CASSHPTVSTEAFF,TGCGCCAGCAGCCATCCGACAGTCTCCACTGAAGCTTTCTTT
TRBV9,.,TRBJ2-5,14,.,CASSVDNGGETQYF,TGTGCCAGCAGCGTGGACAACGGAGGGGAGACCCAGTACTTC
TRBV11-2,.,TRBJ2-3,14,.,CASSLERMGNTQYF,TGTGCCAGCAGCTTAGAAAGGATGGGAAATACGCAGTATTTT
TRBV4-2,once,TRBJ1-4,13,.,CASSRGTYEKLFF,TGTGCCAGCAGCCGCGGGACCTATGAAAAACTGTTTTTT
TRBV5-4,.,TRBJ2-7,14,TRBD1,CASSRDRGKNWQYF,TGTGCCAGCAGCCGAGACAGGGGAAAGAACTGGCAGTACTTC
TRBV6-1,.,TRBJ2-2,15,.,CASIPQGRDTGELFF,TGTGCCAGCATCCCCCAGGGACGGGACACCGGGGAGCTGTTTTTT
TRBV7-8,.,TRBJ2-2,17,TRBD1,CASSPDPDRGSTGELFF,TGTGCCAGCAGTCCTGATCCTGACAGGGGGTCCACCGGGGAGCTGTTTTTT
TRBV27,.,TRBJ1-5,13,TRBD1,CASRGQGDQPQHF,TGTGCCAGCAGGGGACAGGGGGATCAGCCCCAGCATTTT
TRBV6-6,.,TRBJ2-5,14,.,CASSYSKRWETQYF,TGTGCCAGCAGTTACTCAAAGAGGTGGGAGACCCAGTACTTC
TRBV7-9,.,TRBJ1-2,13,.,CASSLNAGGGYTF,TGTGCCAGCAGCTTAAACGCAGGCGGGGGCTACACCTTC
TRBV7-2,.,TRBJ2-1,12,.,CASSFLVTEQFF,TGTGCCAGCAGCTTCCTAGTTACTGAGCAGTTCTTC
TRBV28,.,TRBJ2-6,18,TRBD1,CASSPLGRGLSGANVLTF,TGTGCCAGCAGCCCCCTCGGCAGGGGGCTTTCTGGGGCCAACGTCCTGACTTTC
TRBV4-1,.,TRBJ1-6,20,TRBD1,CASSQSAQDRGYSYNSPLHF,TGCGCCAGCAGCCAATCAGCCCAGGACAGGGGCTACTCCTATAATTCACCCCTCCACTTT
TRBV30,.,TRBJ2-7,11,.,CAWRVTVLQYF,TGTGCCTGGAGGGTGACGGTCTTGCAGTACTTC
TRBV5-1,few,TRBJ1-1,15,.,CASREAGRMGVEAFF,TGCGCCAGCAGGGAGGCAGGGAGGATGGGAGTTGAAGCTTTCTTT
TRBV5-1,.,TRBJ2-7,14,TRBD1,CASSPGQVSYEQYF,TGCGCCAGCAGCCCCGGACAGGTCTCCTACGAGCAGTACTTC
TRBV6-1,.,TRBJ2-3,15,TRBD1,CASSPQGVGTDTQYF,TGTGCCAGCAGTCCCCAGGGGGTAGGCACAGATACGCAGTATTTT
TRBV6-5,.,TRBJ2-1,12,.,CASSRANDEQFF,TGTGCCAGCAGTCGAGCGAACGATGAGCAGTTCTTC
TRBV19,once,TRBJ2-3,16,TRBD2,CARKGLAGGTPDTQYF,TGTGCCAGAAAGGGACTAGCGGGAGGGACCCCAGATACGCAGTATTTT
TRBV18,.,TRBJ1-6,14,.,CASSSQGSDSPLHF,TGTGCCAGCTCGTCACAGGGCTCGGATTCACCCCTCCACTTT
TRBV10-3,once,TRBJ1-1,13,.,CATRGGAGTEAFF,TGTGCCACCCGGGGCGGGGCGGGGACTGAAGCTTTCTTT
TRBV5-5,once,TRBJ2-7,14,TRBD2,CASSLAGTSIEQYF,TGTGCCAGCAGCTTGGCCGGGACTAGCATCGAGCAGTACTTC
TRBV25-1,.,TRBJ2-1,17,TRBD2,CASSDLASGSVYNEQFF,TGTGCCAGCAGTGACCTGGCTAGCGGGAGTGTTTACAATGAGCAGTTCTTC
TRBV19,.,TRBJ2-7,13,.,CASSIKETYEQYF,TGTGCCAGTAGTATAAAGGAAACCTACGAGCAGTACTTC
TRBV29-1,.,TRBJ2-7,13,TRBD1,CSVGVGGPYEQYF,TGCAGCGTTGGGGTAGGGGGCCCCTACGAGCAGTACTTC
TRBV11-2,.,TRBJ2-7,13,TRBD1,CASSLLRGHEQYF,TGTGCCAGCAGCTTACTCAGGGGGCATGAGCAGTACTTC
TRBV6-1,.,TRBJ1-3,17,TRBD1,CASSEAGDRVSGNTIYF,TGTGCCAGCAGTGAAGCGGGGGACAGGGTCTCTGGAAACACCATATATTTT
TRBV6-4,.,TRBJ1-3,20,.,CASTAIQTGQAQGTGNTIYF,TGTGCCAGCACCGCGATACAAACGGGTCAGGCCCAGGGAACTGGAAACACCATATATTTT
TRBV19,.,TRBJ2-2,14,.,CASLPQLNTGELFF,TGTGCCAGTCTTCCACAACTGAACACCGGGGAGCTGTTTTTT
TRBV19,.,TRBJ1-2,14,TRBD1,CASSKGQGQHGYTF,TGTGCCAGTAGTAAGGGACAGGGTCAACATGGCTACACCTTC
TRBV29-1,.,TRBJ2-4,17,.,CSVEVWSTGLAKNIQYF,TGCAGCGTTGAGGTATGGTCAACAGGACTAGCCAAAAACATTCAGTACTTC
TRBV10-1,.,TRBJ2-2,16,TRBD1,CASSESKVRGTGELFF,TGCGCCAGCAGTGAGTCGAAAGTCAGGGGGACCGGGGAGCTGTTTTTT